What follows is one T cell receptor beta chain and its context. This clonotype occurred many times. No antigen is known for it. The input lacks base qualities; no much larger clone sits a single base away. CDR1 LNHNV and CDR2 YYDKDF are derived from the germline V gene (reference sequence). The CDR3 starts with the cysteine, ends with the phenylalanine, and has 15 residues. The read is trimmed to its CDR3 DNA, 45 bases read in frame from base 1. Trimming takes 1 base from V and 2 bases from J, and the germline ends sit 11 bases apart. The library relied on PCR. Sequencing used an Illumina HiSeq 2500. TCR libraries were prepared with molecular barcoding, using unique molecular identifiers to normalize TCRbeta repertoire quantification. In-frame beta chains were kept once TCRdb had trimmed the public reads at Q25 with fastp and called clones with MiXCR. Every distinct CDR3 protein forms one entry, paired with its most common genes and DNA. The sample includes around 210,000 distinct CDR3 sequences, with about 7% observed a single time. Roughly 6% of the sample comes from the top ten.

Sample treatment or condition, as interpreted from the label and publication: allogeneic hematopoietic cell transplantation with graft depleted of TCRalphabeta T cells and CD19 B cells. The transplant recipients were children given TCRalphabeta/CD19-depleted allogeneic hematopoietic cell grafts. The data originate from a study of T-cell reconstitution after alpha-beta-depleted transplantation in children (dated by TCRdb to the mid-2010s). For the study in its entirety: Using TCR repertoire profiling, the study quantitatively followed how T-cell immune reconstitution unfolded in children after TCRalphabeta/CD19-depleted allogeneic hematopoietic cell transplantation. Paper-wide results and their limitations: The frequencies of hyperexpanded clones fell over the following months, and after one year, T-cell counts and TCRbeta diversity were mostly attributed to newly produced T cells. The high TCRbeta diversity at day 60 in some patients was ascribed to recipient T cells and intrathymic progenitors that had survived conditioning. The apparently early alphabetaT-cell count recovery about two months after transplant was reportedly dependent on only several hundred rapidly expanded clones derived from non-depleted graft cells.

This clonotype was obtained from a boy aged 2 to 9 with acute lymphoblastic leukemia, due to receive a stem cell transplant. Sequences were derived from PBMCs, sampled before TCRalphabeta/CD19-depleted stem cell transplant. The chain uses TRBV15 and TRBJ1-1, with the D gene too uncertain to name. The CDR3 region reads CATSRVAGPNTEAFF. The sequence in DNA is TGTGCCACCAGCAGAGTTGCAGGCCCCAACACTGAAGCTTTCTTT.